What follows are 30 T cell receptor beta chains derived from one specimen sequenced in a study of T cells expressing NK-cell markers. TCRdb re-called the 5' RACE reads; every CDR3 protein appears as one record, without DNA. This sample's table reports around 100,000 distinct CDR3 sequences. Sequenced: blood T cells: a sorted CD56 or NKG2C T cell subset, CD4+ or CD8+ T cells, or bulk PBMC T cells (not recorded which). Receptors were obtained from a woman aged 18 to 75 in good health.

This chain uses TRBV12-3 or TRBV12-4 with TRBJ2-7; no DNA is available, so the TRBD1 call from TCRdb remains unchecked. The CDR3 runs 13 residues. CDR3 sequence: CASSLQGSDEQYF.

This chain links TRBV13 with TRBJ2-7; TCRdb's D call, TRBD1, is unchecked because there is no DNA. Germline V gives CDR1 PRHDT, CDR2 FYEKMQ (reference sequence). The CDR3 runs to 15 residues. The CDR3 reads CASSASRDSDYEQYF.

J is TRBJ2-4 and V is TRBV28; the TCRdb D gene call, TRBD1, has no DNA to confirm it. The germline V gene encodes CDR1 MDHEN and CDR2 SYDVKM. CDR3 length: 14 amino acids. The CDR3 sequence is CASSPLAGQNIQYF.

The chain recombines TRBV7-3 with TRBJ2-1; no DNA is available, so the TRBD1 call from TCRdb remains unchecked. Looked up from germline, CDR1 is SGHTA and CDR2 is FQGTGA. The CDR3 has 16 amino acids. The chain's CDR3 is CASSSLQDRGINEQFF.

V is TRBV6-5 and J is TRBJ1-1; the TRBD1 assignment by TCRdb is unverifiable without DNA. From germline, CDR1 is MNHEY and CDR2 SVGAGI. The CDR3 runs to 15 residues. This CDR3 reads CASSSRQVTDTEAFF.

V gene TRBV6-1 combines with J gene TRBJ1-5. The CDR3 runs 15 residues. In germline, CDR1 is MNHNS, CDR2 SASEGT. This CDR3 is CASSWSSLSNQPQHF.

The J gene is TRBJ2-1, the V gene TRBV11-2; TCRdb picks TRBD2, but there is no DNA to check that call. This CDR3 contains 16 residues. CDR1 SGHAT and CDR2 FQNNGV come from the germline V gene. This CDR3 is CASSLDHRDLHNEQFF.

The chain uses TRBV12-3 or TRBV12-4 and TRBJ2-3; TCRdb outputs TRBD2, but without DNA this stays unchecked. The CDR3 loop spans 18 amino acids. CDR3 region: CASSPNPRTSGTTDTQYF.

The chain employs TRBV27 and TRBJ1-4; no DNA is available, so the TRBD1 call from TCRdb remains unchecked. The CDR3 runs 14 residues. Germline V CDR1 and CDR2: MNHEY, SMNVEV (reference sequence). The CDR3 here is CASSSSGQDEKLFF. Based on the CDR3 plus reference TRBV27 and TRBJ1-4, the full variable domain is EAQVTQNPRYLITVTGKKLTVTCSQNMNHEYMSWYRQDPGLGLRQIYYSMNVEVTDKGDVPEGYKVSRKEKRNFPLILESPSPNQTSLYFCASSSSGQDEKLFFGSGTQLSVL.

The CDR3: CASSQVRGQDTGELFF. The V and J genes are TRBV5-6 and TRBJ2-2; TCRdb indicates TRBD1, and absent DNA this call remains unverified. This CDR3 is built from 16 residues. CDR1 is SGHDT and CDR2 is YYEEEE in the germline V gene.

V usage is TRBV5-1 and J usage is TRBJ1-4. Germline V CDR1 and CDR2: SGHRS, YFSETQ. The CDR3 runs 14 residues. Here the CDR3 reads CASSLAGPSKKLFF. Using reference TRBV5-1 and TRBJ1-4 for the parts outside the CDR3, the full variable domain is KAGVTQTPRYLIKTRGQQVTLSCSPISGHRSVSWYQQTPGQGLQFLFEYFSETQRNKGNFPGRFSGRQFSNSRSEMNVSTLELGDSALYLCASSLAGPSKKLFFGSGTQLSVL.

The genes are TRBV5-1 and TRBJ2-5; without DNA, the TCRdb call of TRBD1 cannot be checked. Germline assignment: CDR1 SGHRS and CDR2 YFSETQ. The CDR3 has 16 residues. CDR3 loop: CASSLSLGRGQETQYF.

The chain links TRBV27 to TRBJ1-5. The CDR3 has 13 residues. The germline CDR1 and CDR2 sequences are MNHEY and SMNVEV (reference sequence). The CDR3: CASSLGSWQPQHF.

The CDR3 sequence is CASSYSGGWNEQFF. V gene TRBV6-2 or TRBV6-3 combines with J gene TRBJ2-1; the D gene TCRdb calls, TRBD1, cannot be checked with no DNA. The germline CDR1 and CDR2 sequences are MNHEY and SVGEGT. The CDR3 has 14 residues.

CDR3 in amino acids: CASSLYAVFSRAQSSYNEQFF. V gene TRBV12-3 or TRBV12-4 combines with J gene TRBJ2-1; without DNA, the TCRdb call of TRBD2 cannot be checked. This CDR3 comprises 21 residues.

The gene calls are TRBV6-2 or TRBV6-3 and TRBJ1-1; TCRdb reports TRBD1, a call that lacks DNA to check it against. The CDR3 runs to 13 residues. Germline V gives CDR1 MNHEY, CDR2 SVGEGT. The CDR3 loop is CASRRGGNTEAFF.

The chain recombines TRBV29-1 with TRBJ2-1. CDR1 and CDR2 (germline): SQVTM, ANQGSEA. The CDR3 spans 13 residues. CDR3: CSAEALSYNEQFF.

The gene calls are TRBV27 and TRBJ2-5; the D call of TRBD2 rests on TCRdb alone, since no DNA is present to check it. Germline lookup yields CDR1 MNHEY and CDR2 SMNVEV (reference sequence). This CDR3 has 16 amino acids. The CDR3 loop is CASREFSGSGGETQYF.

The chain uses TRBV20-1 and TRBJ2-3; TCRdb names TRBD1, which stays unverified in the absence of DNA. The CDR3 runs to 14 residues. Germline assignment: CDR1 DFQATT and CDR2 SNEGSKA (reference sequence). The chain's CDR3 is CSARDKAGSDTQYF.

The V call is TRBV4-3, the J call TRBJ2-1; TCRdb's assignment of TRBD2 cannot be checked, as there is no DNA. Germline assignment: CDR1 LGHNA and CDR2 YSLEER. This CDR3 contains 13 residues. The CDR3 protein is CASSPWVAGEQFF.

The genes are TRBV7-6 and TRBJ2-5; TCRdb indicates TRBD2, and absent DNA this call remains unverified. The CDR3 runs 15 residues. The V gene's germline CDR1 is SGHVS and CDR2 FNYEAQ. CDR3 protein: CASTGVLVPWETQYF.

V usage is TRBV9 and J usage is TRBJ2-1; TCRdb reports TRBD1, a call that lacks DNA to check it against. From germline, CDR1 is SGDLS and CDR2 YYNGEE. This CDR3 is built from 15 residues. CDR3 amino acids: CASSVEAGSGNEQFF.

The chain couples TRBV27 to TRBJ2-7; the TCRdb call, TRBD2, lacks DNA for checking. Germline-derived CDR1 and CDR2 are MNHEY and SMNVEV (reference sequence). The CDR3 has 15 residues. The CDR3 here is CASSFSSGRSYEQYF.

The chain links TRBV7-8 to TRBJ2-1; TCRdb indicates TRBD2, and absent DNA this call remains unverified. Germline CDR1 SGHVS, CDR2 FQNEAQ. This CDR3 contains 18 residues. The CDR3 is CASSKTDGLAGAYNEQFF.

The chain recombines TRBV5-6 with TRBJ2-1; without DNA, the TCRdb call of TRBD1 cannot be checked. The germline V gene encodes CDR1 SGHDT and CDR2 YYEEEE. This CDR3 is 13 amino acids long. CDR3 region: CASSRDRGNEQFF. Combining the CDR3 with reference TRBV5-6 and TRBJ2-1 gives the whole variable domain DAGVTQSPTHLIKTRGQQVTLRCSPKSGHDTVSWYQQALGQGPQFIFQYYEEEERQRGNFPDRFSGHQFPNYSSELNVNALLLGDSALYLCASSRDRGNEQFFGPGTRLTVL.

The chain has TRBV6-2 or TRBV6-3 and TRBJ2-3. The CDR3 covers 14 residues. Germline V gene data show CDR1 as MNHEY and CDR2 as SVGEGT. This chain's CDR3 is CASTEGIGTDTQYF.

J is TRBJ1-4 and V is TRBV5-1; the TCRdb D gene call, TRBD1, has no DNA to confirm it. The CDR3 is 14 amino acids. In germline, CDR1 is SGHRS, CDR2 YFSETQ. The CDR3 is CASRSPGANEKLFF.

This rearrangement joins TRBV3-1 to TRBJ2-7; without DNA, the TCRdb call of TRBD2 cannot be checked. Per the germline V gene, CDR1 is LGHDT and CDR2 is YNNKEL (reference sequence). This CDR3 spans 15 amino acids. The CDR3 protein is CASSQDWRAGSEQYF.

The rearrangement uses TRBV23-1 and TRBJ2-3. TRBV23-1 is recorded as an ORF, its role being uncertain. The CDR3 runs to 14 residues. CDR3 in amino acids: CASSHWGRTDTQYF.

The chain carries TRBV29-1 and TRBJ2-3; TCRdb picks TRBD1, but there is no DNA to check that call. CDR3 length: 14 amino acids. Germline-derived CDR1 and CDR2 are SQVTM and ANQGSEA. The CDR3 spells CSVDGQGGTDTQYF.